Sequencing of this TCR beta chain was carried out in a study of T cell repertoires in cytomegalovirus infection (dated by TCRdb to about 2019). Broadly, across the study: The peptide stimulations were aimed at well-studied HLA-B-restricted epitopes as well as recently identified HLA-C-restricted CMV epitopes, whose presentation resists viral immunomodulation. Donor HLA type was relevant to the analysis, as public TCR beta signatures indicated carriage of CMV infection together with the matching HLA type. What the research found in general, with its limitations: Carriers of CMV infection plus the relevant HLA type were discriminated by the cumulative frequency of public TCR beta family members in the study cohort and in an independent approximately 360-donor cohort. The ex vivo response was dominated by HLA-C-restricted CMV-specific TCR beta clonotypes, which also provided the single most frequent clonotype in two of eight donors.

The CDR3 measures 16 amino acids from cysteine to phenylalanine. Of all the DNA, just the CDR3 is kept, 48 bases in frame from base 1. After removal of 7 bases from V and 9 bases from J, the junction retains 13 bases not matched to a gene. The germline V gene gives CDR1 as MNHEY and CDR2 as SVGAGI. For this clonotype: The antigen it binds to is not known. Per-base qualities were not stored, and no clone one base away is much larger.

Explained via the paper, the treatment or condition label denotes: in vitro stimulation with specific CMV peptide epitopes to enrich CMV-specific T cells. TCRdb lists the instrument as Illumina HiSeq 1500. TCRdb reprocessed the public reads (quality trimming at Q25 with fastp, clone calling with MiXCR) and kept in-frame beta chains. Records with the same CDR3 protein are collapsed into one entry carrying the most frequent genes and DNA. The sample table contains roughly 19,000 distinct CDR3 sequences; only one count was recorded for 35% to 45% of them. Jointly, the top ten make up over 85% of the sample.

The rearrangement joined TRBV6-5 to TRBJ1-6; the junction holds 9 bases that match TRBD1. The sequence was obtained from a human donor in good health (CMV status not recorded). Some clones in this sample may be carry-over from other donors' samples. Sequenced here: CD8+ T cells from cultured PBMCs, sampled from culture after CMV antigen stimulation. The encoded CDR3 is CASTPQGATRRSPLHF. The DNA sequence is as follows: TGTGCCAGCACCCCACAGGGGGCAACTAGACGTTCACCCCTCCACTTT.